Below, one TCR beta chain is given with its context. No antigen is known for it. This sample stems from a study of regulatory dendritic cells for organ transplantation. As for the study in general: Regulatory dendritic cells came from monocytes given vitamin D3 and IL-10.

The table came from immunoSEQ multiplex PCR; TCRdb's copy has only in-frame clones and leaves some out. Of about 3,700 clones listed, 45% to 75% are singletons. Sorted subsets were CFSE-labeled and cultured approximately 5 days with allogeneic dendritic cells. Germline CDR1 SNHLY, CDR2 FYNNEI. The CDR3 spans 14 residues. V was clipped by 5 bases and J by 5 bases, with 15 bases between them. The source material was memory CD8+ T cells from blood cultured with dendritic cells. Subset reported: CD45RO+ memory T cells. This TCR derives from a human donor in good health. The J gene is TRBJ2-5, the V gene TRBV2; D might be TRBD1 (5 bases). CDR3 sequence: CASSTRTPFETQYF. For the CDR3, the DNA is TGTGCCAGCAGTACCAGGACACCTTTTGAGACCCAGTACTTC.